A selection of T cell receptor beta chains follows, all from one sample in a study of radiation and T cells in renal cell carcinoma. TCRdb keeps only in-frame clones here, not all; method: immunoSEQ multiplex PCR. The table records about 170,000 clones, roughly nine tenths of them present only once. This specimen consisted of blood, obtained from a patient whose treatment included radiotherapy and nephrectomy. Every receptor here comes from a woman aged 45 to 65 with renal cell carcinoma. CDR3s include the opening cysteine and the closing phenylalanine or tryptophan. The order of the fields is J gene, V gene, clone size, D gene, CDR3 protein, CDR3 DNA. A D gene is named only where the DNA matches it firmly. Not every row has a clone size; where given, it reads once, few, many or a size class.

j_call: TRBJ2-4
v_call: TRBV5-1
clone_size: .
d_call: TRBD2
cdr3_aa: CASSGTDRTVAGGNIQYF
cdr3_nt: TGCGCCAGCAGCGGAACGGACAGAACGGTAGCGGGGGGTAACATTCAGTACTTC

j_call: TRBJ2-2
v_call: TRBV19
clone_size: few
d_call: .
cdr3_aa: CASSIFGGTGELFF
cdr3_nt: TGTGCCAGTAGTATTTTCGGGGGCACCGGGGAGCTGTTTTTT

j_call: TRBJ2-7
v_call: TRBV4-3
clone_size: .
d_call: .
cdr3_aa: CASSQQGPLSF
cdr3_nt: TGCGCCAGCAGCCAGCAGGGCCCCCTGTCGTTC

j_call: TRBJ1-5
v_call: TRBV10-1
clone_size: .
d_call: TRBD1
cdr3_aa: CATITRDRESYSNQPQHF
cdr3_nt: TGCGCCACCATAACTCGGGACAGGGAGTCTTATAGCAATCAGCCCCAGCATTTT

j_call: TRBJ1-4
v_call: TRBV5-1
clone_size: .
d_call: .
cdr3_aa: CASSFFGLNEKLFF
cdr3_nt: TGCGCCAGCAGCTTTTTCGGACTTAATGAAAAACTGTTTTTT

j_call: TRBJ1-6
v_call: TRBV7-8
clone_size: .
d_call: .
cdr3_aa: CASSLDPRSSSYNSPLHF
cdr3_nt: TGTGCCAGCAGCTTAGACCCCCGTTCGAGCTCCTATAATTCACCCCTCCACTTT

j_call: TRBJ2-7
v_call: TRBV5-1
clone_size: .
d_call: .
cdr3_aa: CASSLGDFVYEQYF
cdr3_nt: TGCGCCAGCAGCTTGGGAGATTTCGTCTACGAGCAGTACTTC

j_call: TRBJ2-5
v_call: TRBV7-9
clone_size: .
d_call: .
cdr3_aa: CASSLGATARETQYF
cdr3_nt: TGTGCCAGCAGCTTAGGAGCGACAGCGCGAGAGACCCAGTACTTC

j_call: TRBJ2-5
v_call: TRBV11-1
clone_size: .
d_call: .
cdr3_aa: CASSLRVQETQYF
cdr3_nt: TGTGCCAGCAGCTTACGAGTACAAGAGACCCAGTACTTC

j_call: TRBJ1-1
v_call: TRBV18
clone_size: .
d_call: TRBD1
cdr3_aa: CASSPWTGDTTNTEAFF
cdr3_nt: TGTGCCAGCTCACCATGGACAGGGGACACAACGAACACTGAAGCTTTCTTT

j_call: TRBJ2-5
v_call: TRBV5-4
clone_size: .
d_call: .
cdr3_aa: CASSLWGRQETQYF
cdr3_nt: TGTGCCAGCAGCTTGTGGGGCCGGCAAGAGACCCAGTACTTC

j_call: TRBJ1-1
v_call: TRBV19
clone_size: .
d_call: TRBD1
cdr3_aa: CASRAGGPDTEAFF
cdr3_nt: TGTGCCAGTAGGGCAGGGGGGCCGGACACTGAAGCTTTCTTT

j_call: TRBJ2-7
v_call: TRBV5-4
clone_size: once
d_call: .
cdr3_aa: CASSPAYSQTYEQYF
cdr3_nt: TGTGCCAGCAGCCCAGCATACTCACAAACCTACGAGCAGTACTTC

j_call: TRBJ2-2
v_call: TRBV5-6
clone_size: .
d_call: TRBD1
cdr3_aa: CASSETGTATGELFF
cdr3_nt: TGTGCCAGCAGCGAAACCGGGACAGCCACCGGGGAGCTGTTTTTT

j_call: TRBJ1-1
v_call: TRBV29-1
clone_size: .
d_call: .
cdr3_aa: CSVRPGVNTEAFF
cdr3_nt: TGCAGCGTTCGACCCGGGGTGAACACTGAAGCTTTCTTT

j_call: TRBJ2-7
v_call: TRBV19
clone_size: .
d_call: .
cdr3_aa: CATSSPGQLSYEQYF
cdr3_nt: TGTGCCACTTCGTCCCCTGGGCAGCTTTCTTACGAGCAGTACTTC

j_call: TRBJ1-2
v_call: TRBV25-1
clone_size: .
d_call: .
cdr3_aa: CASSDGTPALYYGYTF
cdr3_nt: TGTGCCAGCAGTGACGGTACGCCAGCCCTTTACTATGGCTACACCTTC

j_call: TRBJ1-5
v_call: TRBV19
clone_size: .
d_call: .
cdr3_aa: CASHSLQDNQPQHF
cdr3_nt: TGTGCCAGTCATAGTCTGCAAGACAATCAGCCCCAGCATTTT

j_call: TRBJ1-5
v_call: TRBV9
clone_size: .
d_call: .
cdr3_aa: CASSVGLSSNQPQHF
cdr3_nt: TGTGCCAGCAGCGTAGGACTGAGCAGCAATCAGCCCCAGCATTTT

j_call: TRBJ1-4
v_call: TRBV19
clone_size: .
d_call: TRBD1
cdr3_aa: CASSSGQGNEKLFF
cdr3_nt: TGTGCCAGTAGTTCCGGACAGGGGAATGAAAAACTGTTTTTT

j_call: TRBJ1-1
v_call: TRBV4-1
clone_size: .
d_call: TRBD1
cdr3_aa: CASSRADRGGTEAFF
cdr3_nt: TGCGCCAGCAGCCGCGCCGACAGGGGGGGCACTGAAGCTTTCTTT

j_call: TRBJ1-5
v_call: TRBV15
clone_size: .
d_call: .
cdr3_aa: CATYGGMGQPQHF
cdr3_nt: TGTGCCACCTATGGGGGGATGGGTCAGCCCCAGCATTTT

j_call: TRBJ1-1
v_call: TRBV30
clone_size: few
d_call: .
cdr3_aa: CAWSVQTNTEAFF
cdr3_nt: TGTGCCTGGAGTGTTCAGACAAACACTGAAGCTTTCTTT

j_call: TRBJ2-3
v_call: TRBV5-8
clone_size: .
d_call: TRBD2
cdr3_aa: CASSRPPSGGASGTQYF
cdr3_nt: TGTGCCAGCAGTCGCCCGCCTAGCGGGGGGGCTTCGGGGACGCAGTATTTT

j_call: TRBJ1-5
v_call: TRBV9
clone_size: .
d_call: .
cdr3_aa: CASSSTSTGGQPQHF
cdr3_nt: TGTGCCAGCAGCTCCACCTCCACGGGCGGTCAGCCCCAGCATTTT

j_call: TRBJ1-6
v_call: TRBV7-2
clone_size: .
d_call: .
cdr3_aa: CASSFSLGRYNSPLHF
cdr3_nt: TGTGCCAGCAGCTTCTCGCTGGGACGCTATAATTCACCCCTCCACTTT

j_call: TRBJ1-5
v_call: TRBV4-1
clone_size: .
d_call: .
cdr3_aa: CASSQDTWRRGSNQPQHF
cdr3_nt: TGCGCCAGCAGCCAAGATACGTGGAGAAGAGGAAGCAATCAGCCCCAGCATTTT

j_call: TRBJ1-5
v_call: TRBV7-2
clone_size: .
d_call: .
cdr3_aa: CASSLGSANQPQHF
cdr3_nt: TGTGCCAGCAGCTTGGGCAGCGCCAATCAGCCCCAGCATTTT

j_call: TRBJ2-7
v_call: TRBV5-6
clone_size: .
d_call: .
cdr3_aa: CASSPQLTYSSYEQYF
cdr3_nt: TGTGCCAGCAGCCCACAACTAACGTACAGCTCCTACGAGCAGTACTTC

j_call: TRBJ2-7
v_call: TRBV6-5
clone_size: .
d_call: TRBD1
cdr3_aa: CASSFRTGDDEQYF
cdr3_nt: TGTGCCAGCAGTTTCCGGACAGGGGACGACGAGCAGTACTTC

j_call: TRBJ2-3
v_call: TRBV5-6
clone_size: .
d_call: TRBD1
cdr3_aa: CASSLLGGQGSSTDTQYF
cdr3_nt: TGTGCCAGCAGCTTGTTAGGCGGACAGGGGTCTAGCACAGATACGCAGTATTTT

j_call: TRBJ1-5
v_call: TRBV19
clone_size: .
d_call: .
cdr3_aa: CASSIGWSQPQHF
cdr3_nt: TGTGCCAGTAGTATTGGGTGGAGTCAGCCCCAGCATTTT

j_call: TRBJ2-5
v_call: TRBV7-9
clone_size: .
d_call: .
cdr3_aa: CASSLDGLSSETQYF
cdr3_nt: TGTGCCAGCAGCTTAGATGGACTATCGTCGGAGACCCAGTACTTC

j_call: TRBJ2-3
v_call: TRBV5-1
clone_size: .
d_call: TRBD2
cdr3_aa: CASSAMTSGATDTQYF
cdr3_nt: TGCGCCAGCAGCGCAATGACTAGCGGGGCCACAGATACGCAGTATTTT

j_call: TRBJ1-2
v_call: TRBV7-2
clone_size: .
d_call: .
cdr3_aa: CASSLLPAGHGYTF
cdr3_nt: TGTGCCAGCAGCTTACTACCGGCTGGTCATGGCTACACCTTC

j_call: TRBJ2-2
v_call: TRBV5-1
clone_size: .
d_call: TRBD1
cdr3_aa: CASSKRTGGNTGELFF
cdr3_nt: TGCGCCAGCAGCAAAAGGACAGGGGGGAACACCGGGGAGCTGTTTTTT

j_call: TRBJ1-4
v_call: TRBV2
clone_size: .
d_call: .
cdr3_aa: CASTAEQLGATNEKLFF
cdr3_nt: TGTGCCAGCACGGCCGAACAGTTGGGTGCAACTAATGAAAAACTGTTTTTT

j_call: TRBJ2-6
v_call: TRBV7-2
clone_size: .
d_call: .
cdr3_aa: CASSPQGSGANVLTF
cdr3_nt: TGTGCCAGCAGCCCTCAAGGTTCAGGGGCCAACGTCCTGACTTTC

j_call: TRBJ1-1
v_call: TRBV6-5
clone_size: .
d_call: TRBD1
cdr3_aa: CASNRQGVTEAFF
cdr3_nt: TGTGCCAGCAACCGACAGGGGGTCACTGAAGCTTTCTTT

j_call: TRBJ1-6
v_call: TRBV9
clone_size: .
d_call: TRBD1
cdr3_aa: CASSSGQGSYNSPLHF
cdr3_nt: TGTGCCAGCAGCTCGGGACAGGGATCCTATAATTCACCCCTCCACTTT

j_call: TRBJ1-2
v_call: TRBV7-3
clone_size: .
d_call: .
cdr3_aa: CASSRVRGYGYTF
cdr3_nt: TGTGCCAGCAGCCGGGTCCGGGGCTACGGCTACACCTTC

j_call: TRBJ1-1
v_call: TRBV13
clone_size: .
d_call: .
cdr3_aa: CASTGRPATDGEAFF
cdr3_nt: TGTGCCAGCACAGGCCGACCGGCAACAGATGGTGAAGCTTTCTTT

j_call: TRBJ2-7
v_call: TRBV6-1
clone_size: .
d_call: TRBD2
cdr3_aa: CATQFLGGGPAEQYF
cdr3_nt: TGTGCCACCCAGTTTCTCGGGGGGGGGCCAGCCGAGCAGTACTTC

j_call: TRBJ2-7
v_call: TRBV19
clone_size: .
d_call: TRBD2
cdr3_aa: CASSGSGTSGALSSYEQYF
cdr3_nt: TGTGCCAGTAGCGGCTCCGGGACTAGCGGGGCCCTGAGCTCCTACGAGCAGTACTTC

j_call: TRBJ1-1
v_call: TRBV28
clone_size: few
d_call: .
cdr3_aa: CASNPLNTEAFF
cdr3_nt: TGTGCCAGCAACCCCCTGAACACTGAAGCTTTCTTT

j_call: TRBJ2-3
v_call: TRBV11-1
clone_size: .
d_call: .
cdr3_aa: CASSFPGPPRMTQYF
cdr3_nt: TGTGCCAGCAGCTTTCCGGGCCCACCCAGAATGACGCAGTATTTT

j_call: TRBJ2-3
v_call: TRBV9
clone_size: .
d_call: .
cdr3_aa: CASSVIGTDTQYF
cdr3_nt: TGTGCCAGCAGCGTGATCGGCACAGATACGCAGTATTTT

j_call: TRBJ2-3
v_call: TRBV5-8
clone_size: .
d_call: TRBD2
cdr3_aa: CASSLLAGGYTDTQYF
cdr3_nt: TGTGCCAGCAGCTTGTTAGCGGGGGGGTACACAGATACGCAGTATTTT

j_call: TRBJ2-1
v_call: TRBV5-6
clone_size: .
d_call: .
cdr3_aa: CASSFRTNEQFF
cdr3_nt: TGTGCCAGCAGCTTCCGTACTAATGAGCAGTTCTTC

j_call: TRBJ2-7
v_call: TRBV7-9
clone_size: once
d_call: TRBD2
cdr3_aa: CASSPVPRGVATYEQYF
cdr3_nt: TGTGCCAGCAGCCCGGTCCCCCGGGGGGTGGCTACCTACGAGCAGTACTTC

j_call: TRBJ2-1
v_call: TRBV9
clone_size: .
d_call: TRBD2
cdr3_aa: CASNRGTTFYNEQFF
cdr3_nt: TGTGCCAGCAACCGGGGGACTACCTTCTACAATGAGCAGTTCTTC